This is a list of T cell receptor beta chains from one sample in a study of Ad26.COV2.S vaccination and SARS-CoV-2 variants. Produced via immunoSEQ multiplex PCR; TCRdb's table is partial and in-frame only. Here the sample spans 430,000 or so clones, roughly nine tenths being singletons. The sample in question was peripheral blood, obtained in a trial of Ad26.COV2.S vaccine versus placebo. These receptors were collected from a person aged 18-60 years who received the Ad26.COV2.S COVID-19 vaccine or a placebo. CDR3s include the opening cysteine and the closing phenylalanine or tryptophan. D genes are given only for firm matches. Only part of the rows carry a size: once, few, many, or a class if the clone is expanded.

abundance: .; v_gene: TRBV19; d_gene: .; j_gene: TRBJ2-7; CDR3aa: CASSSERTFSYEQYF; CDR3nt: TGTGCCAGTAGTTCGGAGAGGACCTTCTCCTACGAGCAGTACTTC
abundance: .; v_gene: TRBV5-1; d_gene: .; j_gene: TRBJ2-3; CDR3aa: CASSLEGRGQGTQYF; CDR3nt: TGCGCCAGCAGCTTGGAAGGGCGGGGTCAGGGTACGCAGTATTTT
abundance: .; v_gene: TRBV4-2; d_gene: .; j_gene: TRBJ2-3; CDR3aa: CASSQDHLRPADTQYF; CDR3nt: TGTGCCAGCAGCCAAGATCATCTTAGGCCCGCAGATACGCAGTATTTT
abundance: .; v_gene: TRBV18; d_gene: TRBD1; j_gene: TRBJ1-5; CDR3aa: CASSGPPGQTSNQPQHF; CDR3nt: TGTGCCAGCTCAGGACCCCCGGGACAGACTAGCAATCAGCCCCAGCATTTT
abundance: .; v_gene: TRBV7-2; d_gene: .; j_gene: TRBJ2-5; CDR3aa: CASSFASGSETQYF; CDR3nt: TGTGCCAGCAGCTTCGCCTCAGGGTCAGAGACCCAGTACTTC
abundance: .; v_gene: TRBV25-1; d_gene: TRBD2; j_gene: TRBJ2-5; CDR3aa: CASGKGLAETQYF; CDR3nt: TGTGCCAGCGGGAAGGGACTAGCGGAGACCCAGTACTTC
abundance: .; v_gene: TRBV27; d_gene: TRBD1; j_gene: TRBJ1-2; CDR3aa: CASSSDRDPYGYTF; CDR3nt: TGTGCCAGCAGTTCTGACAGGGACCCCTATGGCTACACCTTC
abundance: once; v_gene: TRBV7-2; d_gene: TRBD2; j_gene: TRBJ2-6; CDR3aa: CASSLSGGSSGANVLTF; CDR3nt: TGTGCCAGCAGCTTGAGCGGGGGCAGCTCTGGGGCCAACGTCCTGACTTTC
abundance: .; v_gene: TRBV16; d_gene: .; j_gene: TRBJ1-2; CDR3aa: CASSQSRVVPVSGYTF; CDR3nt: TGTGCCAGCAGCCAATCGAGGGTAGTGCCCGTAAGCGGCTACACCTTC
abundance: .; v_gene: TRBV5-1; d_gene: TRBD2; j_gene: TRBJ2-1; CDR3aa: CASSTLLAGGNEQFF; CDR3nt: TGCGCCAGCAGCACTTTACTAGCGGGAGGCAATGAGCAGTTCTTC
abundance: once; v_gene: TRBV5-4; d_gene: TRBD2; j_gene: TRBJ2-2; CDR3aa: CASSDGTSGSWNTGELFF; CDR3nt: TGTGCCAGCAGCGATGGGACTAGCGGGAGCTGGAACACCGGGGAGCTGTTTTTT
abundance: once; v_gene: TRBV9; d_gene: TRBD2; j_gene: TRBJ2-3; CDR3aa: CASSVEGSGGTTDTQYF; CDR3nt: TGTGCCAGCAGCGTAGAAGGTAGCGGGGGGACCACAGATACGCAGTATTTT
abundance: once; v_gene: TRBV9; d_gene: .; j_gene: TRBJ1-3; CDR3aa: CASSVGPQGDTIYF; CDR3nt: TGTGCCAGCAGCGTAGGACCACAGGGCGACACCATATATTTT
abundance: .; v_gene: TRBV3-1/TRBV3-2; d_gene: TRBD2; j_gene: TRBJ2-5; CDR3aa: CASSPGTSGGRGSQYF; CDR3nt: TGTGCCAGCAGCCCCGGGACTAGCGGGGGAAGGGGGTCCCAGTACTTC
abundance: .; v_gene: TRBV7-9; d_gene: .; j_gene: TRBJ2-5; CDR3aa: CASSLGFAPHF; CDR3nt: TGTGCCAGCAGCTTAGGCTTCGCCCCCCACTTC
abundance: .; v_gene: TRBV5-1; d_gene: .; j_gene: TRBJ2-7; CDR3aa: CASSASQGLEQYF; CDR3nt: TGCGCCAGCAGCGCCTCACAGGGACTCGAGCAGTACTTC
abundance: .; v_gene: TRBV4-3; d_gene: TRBD1; j_gene: TRBJ1-5; CDR3aa: CASSPDRNGDQPQHF; CDR3nt: TGCGCCAGCAGCCCGGACAGGAACGGCGATCAGCCCCAGCATTTT
abundance: .; v_gene: TRBV24-1; d_gene: .; j_gene: TRBJ2-4; CDR3aa: CATSAPAGYIQYF; CDR3nt: TGTGCCACCAGTGCCCCGGCGGGGTACATTCAGTACTTC
abundance: .; v_gene: TRBV28; d_gene: .; j_gene: TRBJ2-7; CDR3aa: CASRVTGFDEQYF; CDR3nt: TGTGCCAGCAGAGTAACAGGTTTCGACGAGCAGTACTTC
abundance: few; v_gene: TRBV5-4; d_gene: .; j_gene: TRBJ1-1; CDR3aa: CASSLQQNLNTEAFF; CDR3nt: TGTGCCAGCAGCTTGCAACAGAACCTGAACACTGAAGCTTTCTTT
abundance: .; v_gene: TRBV19; d_gene: TRBD1; j_gene: TRBJ1-1; CDR3aa: CASVKARDRPKNTEAFF; CDR3nt: TGTGCCTCAGTAAAGGCCCGGGACAGACCGAAGAACACTGAAGCTTTCTTT
abundance: .; v_gene: TRBV5-1; d_gene: .; j_gene: TRBJ1-2; CDR3aa: CASSLDPSGYGYTF; CDR3nt: TGCGCCAGCAGCTTGGACCCTTCTGGCTATGGCTACACCTTC
abundance: .; v_gene: TRBV5-1; d_gene: TRBD1; j_gene: TRBJ1-2; CDR3aa: CASSWETGVINYGYTF; CDR3nt: TGCGCCAGCAGCTGGGAGACAGGGGTGATTAACTATGGCTACACCTTC
abundance: .; v_gene: TRBV6-1; d_gene: .; j_gene: TRBJ1-2; CDR3aa: CASSEGGGGYGYTF; CDR3nt: TGTGCCAGCAGTGAAGGGGGGGGTGGCTATGGCTACACCTTC
abundance: .; v_gene: TRBV5-1; d_gene: TRBD1; j_gene: TRBJ1-2; CDR3aa: CASSLGQGAFYGYTF; CDR3nt: TGCGCCAGCAGCTTAGGACAGGGGGCTTTTTATGGCTACACCTTC
abundance: .; v_gene: TRBV6-2/TRBV6-3; d_gene: TRBD1; j_gene: TRBJ1-1; CDR3aa: CASSYLRGLTEAFF; CDR3nt: TGTGCCAGCAGTTACCTCAGGGGGCTCACTGAAGCTTTCTTT
abundance: .; v_gene: TRBV9; d_gene: TRBD1; j_gene: TRBJ1-4; CDR3aa: CASTKTGSGEKLFF; CDR3nt: TGTGCCAGCACCAAGACAGGGTCGGGCGAAAAACTGTTTTTT
abundance: .; v_gene: TRBV9; d_gene: .; j_gene: TRBJ2-2; CDR3aa: CASSVVRDFTGELFF; CDR3nt: TGTGCCAGCAGCGTAGTTCGGGATTTCACCGGGGAGCTGTTTTTT
abundance: .; v_gene: TRBV5-1; d_gene: TRBD1; j_gene: TRBJ2-3; CDR3aa: CASSLGTGDPTDTQYF; CDR3nt: TGCGCCAGCAGCTTAGGGACAGGGGACCCCACAGATACGCAGTATTTT
abundance: .; v_gene: TRBV4-2; d_gene: TRBD1; j_gene: TRBJ1-1; CDR3aa: CASSQDPTGGDTEAFF; CDR3nt: TGTGCCAGCAGCCAAGATCCGACAGGGGGAGACACTGAAGCTTTCTTT
abundance: .; v_gene: TRBV6-2/TRBV6-3; d_gene: TRBD2; j_gene: TRBJ2-5; CDR3aa: CASSELAGGQETQYF; CDR3nt: TGTGCCAGCAGCGAACTAGCGGGGGGCCAGGAGACCCAGTACTTC
abundance: .; v_gene: TRBV19; d_gene: .; j_gene: TRBJ1-2; CDR3aa: CASRPTSGDYGYTF; CDR3nt: TGTGCCAGTAGGCCGACCTCAGGGGACTATGGCTACACCTTC
abundance: .; v_gene: TRBV7-3; d_gene: TRBD2; j_gene: TRBJ2-1; CDR3aa: CASSLMGAGGFEQFF; CDR3nt: TGTGCCAGCAGCTTAATGGGGGCGGGAGGGTTTGAGCAGTTCTTC
abundance: .; v_gene: TRBV6-5; d_gene: TRBD1; j_gene: TRBJ1-5; CDR3aa: CASSQRTGNRQPQHF; CDR3nt: TGTGCCAGCAGTCAACGGACAGGGAACAGGCAGCCCCAGCATTTT
abundance: .; v_gene: TRBV5-4; d_gene: .; j_gene: TRBJ2-5; CDR3aa: CASSSWQNQETQYF; CDR3nt: TGTGCCAGCAGCTCGTGGCAGAACCAAGAGACCCAGTACTTC
abundance: .; v_gene: TRBV5-4; d_gene: .; j_gene: TRBJ2-5; CDR3aa: CASSLAGGQQETQYF; CDR3nt: TGTGCCAGCAGCTTGGCCGGAGGACAGCAAGAGACCCAGTACTTC